A selection of T cell receptor beta chains follows, all from one sample in a study of metastatic and nonmetastatic thyroid tumors. TCRdb used MiXCR to call clones anew from the PCR reads. The table has 24,000 or so clones, around 20% seen once. Sequenced: blood. These receptors originate from a female donor with papillary thyroid cancer or a benign thyroid nodule (not recorded which). Some clones in this sample may be carry-over from other donors' samples. Each CDR3 is given without its conserved first and last residue.

V: TRBV6-2/TRBV6-3
length: 14
J: TRBJ2-3
CDR3: ASSYGRGGSTDTQY

V: TRBV4-3
length: 12
J: TRBJ2-7
CDR3: ASSQAGQGNKQY

V: TRBV20-1
length: 12
J: TRBJ2-1
CDR3: SAHGLLAYNEQF

V: TRBV10-3
length: 15
J: TRBJ2-7
CDR3: AISESSRRSTSYEQY

V: TRBV5-1
length: 12
J: TRBJ1-1
CDR3: ASKQAPMNTEAF

V: TRBV4-3
length: 15
J: TRBJ1-6
CDR3: ASSQVGGSSYNSPLH

V: TRBV6-1
length: 11
J: TRBJ2-3
CDR3: ASSVLGTDTQY

V: TRBV30
length: 13
J: TRBJ1-6
CDR3: AWSAKSSYNSPLH

V: TRBV11-2
length: 15
J: TRBJ2-1
CDR3: ASSLVRGGRANGEQF

V: TRBV18
length: 12
J: TRBJ2-7
CDR3: ANSPISGGDEQY

V: TRBV24-1
length: 16
J: TRBJ2-3
CDR3: ATSDPTPKRGSTDTQY

V: TRBV27
length: 13
J: TRBJ2-5
CDR3: ASSSPSGGQETQY

V: TRBV12-3/TRBV12-4
length: 12
J: TRBJ2-1
CDR3: ARRPDSSYNEQF

V: TRBV2
length: 10
J: TRBJ1-2
CDR3: ALGQANYGYT

V: TRBV2
length: 9
J: TRBJ1-1
CDR3: ASSPYTEAF

V: TRBV20-1
length: 12
J: TRBJ1-3
CDR3: SARTGGLGNTIY

V: TRBV18
length: 13
J: TRBJ2-1
CDR3: ASSPRERGGSEQF

V: TRBV4-1
length: 13
J: TRBJ2-1
CDR3: ASSLTGREYNEQF

V: TRBV7-2
length: 13
J: TRBJ1-5
CDR3: ASSLSQGVDQPHH

V: TRBV7-2
length: 12
J: TRBJ2-7
CDR3: ASSLRDRGPEQY

V: TRBV5-1
length: 12
J: TRBJ2-7
CDR3: ASSREGESYEQY

V: TRBV5-4
length: 12
J: TRBJ2-7
CDR3: ASRPGLENYEQY

V: TRBV4-3
length: 14
J: TRBJ1-5
CDR3: ASSPAGGQNNQPQH

V: TRBV3-2
length: 14
J: TRBJ2-3
CDR3: ASSQGAGGGTDTQY

V: TRBV11-1
length: 15
J: TRBJ2-3
CDR3: ASSFVDSGKGTDTQY

V: TRBV9
length: 12
J: TRBJ2-7
CDR3: ASSPTSGGYEQY

V: TRBV28
length: 15
J: TRBJ1-6
CDR3: ASSLLGGGQYNSPLH

V: TRBV24-1
length: 9
J: TRBJ2-3
CDR3: ATIATDAQY

V: TRBV11-2
length: 13
J: TRBJ2-1
CDR3: ASSRGRRTYNEQF

V: TRBV10-3
length: 14
J: TRBJ2-3
CDR3: AISPILAGGSDTQY

V: TRBV5-1
length: 13
J: TRBJ2-5
CDR3: ASSSQGSGEETQY

V: TRBV20-1
length: 11
J: TRBJ1-5
CDR3: SARTRGDQPQH

V: TRBV6-1
length: 14
J: TRBJ2-6
CDR3: ASTYAGAAGANVLT

V: TRBV20-1
length: 13
J: TRBJ2-2
CDR3: SAPSGRAITGELF

V: TRBV7-9
length: 13
J: TRBJ2-7
CDR3: ASSLGAGGPLEQY

V: TRBV19
length: 10
J: TRBJ2-3
CDR3: ATSEGSDTQY

V: TRBV6-1
length: 13
J: TRBJ2-7
CDR3: ASSRPQRGGNEQY

V: TRBV2
length: 12
J: TRBJ2-3
CDR3: ASTSGTGRDTQY

V: TRBV12-3/TRBV12-4
length: 13
J: TRBJ1-2
CDR3: ARSCDRISNYAYS

V: TRBV5-6
length: 13
J: TRBJ2-5
CDR3: ASSQNPTMGATQY

V: TRBV20-1
length: 14
J: TRBJ2-1
CDR3: SAGTSGSGGNNEQF

V: TRBV11-3
length: 11
J: TRBJ1-6
CDR3: ASSLGQHSPLH

V: TRBV12-3/TRBV12-4
length: 11
J: TRBJ2-7
CDR3: ASSYSPGNEQY

V: TRBV25-1
length: 12
J: TRBJ2-7
CDR3: ASSEPGPNPEQY

V: TRBV13
length: 11
J: TRBJ1-1
CDR3: ASSEGGFTEAF

V: TRBV4-1
length: 15
J: TRBJ2-3
CDR3: ASSKTSGGFLTDTQY

V: TRBV20-1
length: 11
J: TRBJ1-2
CDR3: SASRDEVKGYT

V: TRBV2
length: 12
J: TRBJ2-3
CDR3: ASRTTLGADTQY

V: TRBV9
length: 13
J: TRBJ2-1
CDR3: ASSDPGGSYNEQF

V: TRBV11-2
length: 14
J: TRBJ2-3
CDR3: ASSHLALGAVDTQY